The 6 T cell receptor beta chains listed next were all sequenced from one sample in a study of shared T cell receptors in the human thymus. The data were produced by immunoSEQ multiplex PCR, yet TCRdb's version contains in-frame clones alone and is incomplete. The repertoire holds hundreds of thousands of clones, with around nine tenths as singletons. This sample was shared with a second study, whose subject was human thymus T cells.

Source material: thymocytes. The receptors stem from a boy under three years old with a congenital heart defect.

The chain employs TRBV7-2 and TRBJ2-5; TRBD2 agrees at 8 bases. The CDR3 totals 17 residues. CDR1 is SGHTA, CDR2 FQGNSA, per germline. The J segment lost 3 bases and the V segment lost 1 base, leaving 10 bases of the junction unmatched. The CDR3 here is CASSLEAGTSTKETQYF. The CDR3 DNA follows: TGTGCCAGCAGCTTAGAGGCCGGGACTAGTACCAAAGAGACCCAGTACTTC.

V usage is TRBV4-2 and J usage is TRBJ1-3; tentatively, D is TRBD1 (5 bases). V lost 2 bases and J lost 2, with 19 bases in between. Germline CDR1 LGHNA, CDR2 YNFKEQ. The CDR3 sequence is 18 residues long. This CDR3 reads CASSQTDRPWGPGNTIYF. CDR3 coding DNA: TGTGCCAGCAGCCAAACCGACAGACCCTGGGGCCCTGGAAACACCATATATTTT.

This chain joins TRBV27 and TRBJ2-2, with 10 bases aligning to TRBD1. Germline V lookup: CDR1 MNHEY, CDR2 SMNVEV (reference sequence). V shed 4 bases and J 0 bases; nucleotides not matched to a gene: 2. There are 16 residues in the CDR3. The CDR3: CASSCGTGANTGELFF. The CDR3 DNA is TGTGCCAGCAGTTGTGGGACAGGGGCGAACACCGGGGAGCTGTTTTTT.

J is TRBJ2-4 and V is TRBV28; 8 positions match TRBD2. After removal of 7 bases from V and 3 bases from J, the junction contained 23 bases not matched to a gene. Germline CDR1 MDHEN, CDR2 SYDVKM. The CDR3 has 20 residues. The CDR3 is CASTLRRVWAGGLVKNIQYF. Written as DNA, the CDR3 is TGTGCCAGCACCCTACGACGTGTGTGGGCGGGGGGTTTAGTCAAAAACATTCAGTACTTC.

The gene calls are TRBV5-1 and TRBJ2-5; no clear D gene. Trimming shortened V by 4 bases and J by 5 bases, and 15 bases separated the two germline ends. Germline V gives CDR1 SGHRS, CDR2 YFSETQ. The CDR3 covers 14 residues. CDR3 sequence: CASSAAPNLETQYF. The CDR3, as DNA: TGCGCCAGCAGCGCGGCCCCCAATCTCGAGACCCAGTACTTC.

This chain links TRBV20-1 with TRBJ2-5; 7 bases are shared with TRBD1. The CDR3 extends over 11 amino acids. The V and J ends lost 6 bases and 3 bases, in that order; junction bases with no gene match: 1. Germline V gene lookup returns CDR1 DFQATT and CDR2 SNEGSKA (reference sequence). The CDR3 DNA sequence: TGCAGTGCCGACAGGGAAGAGACCCAGTACTTC. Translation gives CSADREETQYF.